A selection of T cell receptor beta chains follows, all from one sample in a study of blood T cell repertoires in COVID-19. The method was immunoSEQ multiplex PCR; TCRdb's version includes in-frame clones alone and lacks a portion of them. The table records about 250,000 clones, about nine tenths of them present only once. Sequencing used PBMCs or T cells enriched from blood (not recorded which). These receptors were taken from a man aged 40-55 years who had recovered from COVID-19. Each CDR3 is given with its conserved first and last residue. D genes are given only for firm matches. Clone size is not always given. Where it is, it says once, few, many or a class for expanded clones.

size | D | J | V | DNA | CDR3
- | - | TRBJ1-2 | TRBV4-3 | TGCGCCAGCAGCCAAGACAGGGTAGGTGGCTACACCTTC | CASSQDRVGGYTF
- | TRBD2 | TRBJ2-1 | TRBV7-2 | TGTGCCAGCGGAGCGGGGGGGTCTATGCGGAATGAGCAGTTCTTC | CASGAGGSMRNEQFF
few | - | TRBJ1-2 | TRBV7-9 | TGTGCCAGCAGCATTAGACAGGTCTATGGCTACACCTTC | CASSIRQVYGYTF
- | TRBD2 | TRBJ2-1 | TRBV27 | TGTGCCAGCCGGGCGGGAGTCTTCTACAATGAGCAGTTCTTC | CASRAGVFYNEQFF
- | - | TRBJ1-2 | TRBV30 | TGTGCCTGGAGTACATCAGGGGTCTATGGCTACACCTTC | CAWSTSGVYGYTF
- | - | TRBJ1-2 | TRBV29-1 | TGCAGCGTTGTGCGGGGGACCAACTATGGCTACACCTTC | CSVVRGTNYGYTF
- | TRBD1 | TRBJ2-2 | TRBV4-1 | TGCGCCAGCAGCGAGCCGGGACAGGGGGCCACCGGGGAGCTGTTTTTT | CASSEPGQGATGELFF
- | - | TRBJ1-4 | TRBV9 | TGTGCCAGCAGCGTAGCTCTTTCCCGTAATGAAAAACTGTTTTTT | CASSVALSRNEKLFF
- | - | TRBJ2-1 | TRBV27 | TGTGCCAGCAGTTTCCGGGCGGGTCTCGGCCCCAATGAGCAGTTCTTC | CASSFRAGLGPNEQFF
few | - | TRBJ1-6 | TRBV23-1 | TGCGCCAGCAGCCTCCTCACCCAGGGTCATAATTCACCCCTCCACTTT | CASSLLTQGHNSPLHF
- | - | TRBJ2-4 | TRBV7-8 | TGTGCCAGCAGCCCCCTAAGTGATCAAAGAAATGCCAAAAACATTCAGTACTTC | CASSPLSDQRNAKNIQYF
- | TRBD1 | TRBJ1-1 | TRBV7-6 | TGTGCCAGCAGCTCCCAGGCCCTGGGACAGAAGAACACTGAAGCTTTCTTT | CASSSQALGQKNTEAFF
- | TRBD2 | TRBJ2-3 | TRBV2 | TGTGCCAGCACTATAGGACTAGCGGGGGGGCCGGGGGATACGCAGTATTTT | CASTIGLAGGPGDTQYF
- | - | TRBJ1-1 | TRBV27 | TGTGCCAGCAGTTCTGGGGGCGACACTGAAGCTTTCTTT | CASSSGGDTEAFF
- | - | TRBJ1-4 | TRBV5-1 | TGCGCCAGCAGCCCGGCAAGGGGAGGATATAATGAAAAACTGTTTTTT | CASSPARGGYNEKLFF
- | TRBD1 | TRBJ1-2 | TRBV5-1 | TGCGCCAGCAGCCCCACCCCGGACAGGGGAGAGCGGTACACCTTC | CASSPTPDRGERYTF
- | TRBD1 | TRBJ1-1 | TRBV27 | TGTGCCAGCAGTCTGACAGGGGGAAGCACTGAAGCTTTCTTT | CASSLTGGSTEAFF
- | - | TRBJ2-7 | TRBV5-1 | TGCGCCAGCAGCTTGGTTGCTACCCACGAGCAGTACTTC | CASSLVATHEQYF
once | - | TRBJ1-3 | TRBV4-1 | TGCGCCAGCAGCCAAGGGTACAGTGGGGGGGGATCTTCTGGAAACACCATATATTTT | CASSQGYSGGGSSGNTIYF
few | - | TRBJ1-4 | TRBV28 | TGTGCCAGCAGCCACACCGGGACACCGAAAAATGAAAAACTGTTTTTT | CASSHTGTPKNEKLFF
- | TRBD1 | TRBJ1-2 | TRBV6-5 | TGTGCCAGCAGTCCGACAGGGCAGGGCGGCTACACCTTC | CASSPTGQGGYTF
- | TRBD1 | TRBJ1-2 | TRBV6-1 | TGTGCCAGCAGTGACTACCTACGACAGGGAACATCCCATGGCTACACCTTC | CASSDYLRQGTSHGYTF
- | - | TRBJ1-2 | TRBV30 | TGTGCCTGGACCCCGACCGGGTATGGCTACACCTTC | CAWTPTGYGYTF
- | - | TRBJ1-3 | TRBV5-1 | TGCGCCAGCAGTCGAACTCCTGGAAACACCATATATTTT | CASSRTPGNTIYF
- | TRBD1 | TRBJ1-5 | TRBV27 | TGTGCCGCCGGGACAGGGGTTAATCAGCCCCAGCATTTT | CAAGTGVNQPQHF
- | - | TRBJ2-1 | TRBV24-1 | TGTGCCACTAGGGGCGGGGAGGCCTACAATGAGCAGTTCTTC | CATRGGEAYNEQFF
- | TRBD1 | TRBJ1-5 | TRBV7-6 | TGTGCCAGCAGCTTAGCCCCGGGACAGGGATATCAGCCCCAGCATTTT | CASSLAPGQGYQPQHF
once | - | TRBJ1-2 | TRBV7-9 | TGTGCCAGCAGCTTAGACAGCTACTATGGCTACACCTTC | CASSLDSYYGYTF
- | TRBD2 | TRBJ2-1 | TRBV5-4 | TGTGCCAGCAGCCGAGCGGGGGGCCTTTCACGGAATGAGCAGTTCTTC | CASSRAGGLSRNEQFF
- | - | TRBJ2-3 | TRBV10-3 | TGTGCCATCAGTGATCCGGGGTGGAGCACAGATACGCAGTATTTT | CAISDPGWSTDTQYF
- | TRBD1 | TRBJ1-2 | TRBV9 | TGTGCCAGCAGCCGCCTCGGACAGGGCCCCACCTATGGCTACACCTTC | CASSRLGQGPTYGYTF
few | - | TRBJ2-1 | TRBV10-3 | TGTGCCATCAGTGAGTACGTGACAGAGCCTAACAATGAGCAGTTCTTC | CAISEYVTEPNNEQFF
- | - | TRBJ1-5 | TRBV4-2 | TGTGCCAGCAGCCAATGGGCCCTGTCCCGTCAGCCCCAGCATTTT | CASSQWALSRQPQHF
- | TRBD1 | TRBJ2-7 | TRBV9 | TGTGCCAGCAGCTTCTCACAGGGGGGCTACGAGCAGTACTTC | CASSFSQGGYEQYF
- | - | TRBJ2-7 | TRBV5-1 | TGCGCCAGCAGCTTGGACTCCTTCATCGCTAACTACGAGCAGTACTTC | CASSLDSFIANYEQYF
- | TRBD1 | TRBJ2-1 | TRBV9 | TGTGCCAGCAGCCCGAGGGGGACAGGGTTGATCAATGAGCAGTTCTTC | CASSPRGTGLINEQFF
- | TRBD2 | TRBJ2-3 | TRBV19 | TGTGCCAGTAGTGGGATAGCGGGAGACACAGATACGCAGTATTTT | CASSGIAGDTDTQYF
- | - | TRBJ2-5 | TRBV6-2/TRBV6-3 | TGTGCCAGCAGTCTCTATGAGACCCAGTACTTC | CASSLYETQYF
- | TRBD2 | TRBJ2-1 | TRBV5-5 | TGTGCCAGCAGCTCCCTAGCGGGGGCCTACAATGAGCAGTTCTTC | CASSSLAGAYNEQFF
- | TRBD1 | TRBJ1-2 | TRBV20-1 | TGCAGTGCCAGGGGGCTCTATGGCTACACCTTC | CSARGLYGYTF
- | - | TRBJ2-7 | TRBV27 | TGTGCCAGCAGTTGGACAGATTGGGGAGAGCAGTACTTC | CASSWTDWGEQYF
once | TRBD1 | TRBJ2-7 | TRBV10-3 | TGTGCCATCAGGGGGACAGGGACGGGTTACGAGCAGTACTTC | CAIRGTGTGYEQYF
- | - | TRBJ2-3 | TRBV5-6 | TGTGCCAGCAGGATATGGAGTGGGGATACGCAGTATTTT | CASRIWSGDTQYF
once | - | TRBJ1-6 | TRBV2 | TGTGCCAGCAGGCACGCCGGGACATTTATGTCTAGTGATTCACCCCTCCACTTT | CASRHAGTFMSSDSPLHF
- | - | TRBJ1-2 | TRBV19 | TGTGCCAGTAGTATTAGAAACGACATATATGGCTACACCTTC | CASSIRNDIYGYTF
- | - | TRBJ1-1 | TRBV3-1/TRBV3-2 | TGTGCCAGCAGCCAGGGGAGGACTGAAGCTTTCTTT | CASSQGRTEAFF
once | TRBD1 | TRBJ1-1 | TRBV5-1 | TGCGCCAGCAGCGTTAATCCGGACAGGGAGGCTGAAGCTTTCTTT | CASSVNPDREAEAFF
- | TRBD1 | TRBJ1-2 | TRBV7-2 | TGTGCCAGCAGCTTAGGTGGACAGGCGGCTAACTATGGCTACACCTTC | CASSLGGQAANYGYTF
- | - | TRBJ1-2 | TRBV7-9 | TGTGCCAGCAGCTTCGGCTCCGGGAATGGCTACACCTTC | CASSFGSGNGYTF
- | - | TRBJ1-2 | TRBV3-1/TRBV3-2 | TGTGCCAGCAGCCACTCAACAGGTATCTATGGCTACACCTTC | CASSHSTGIYGYTF
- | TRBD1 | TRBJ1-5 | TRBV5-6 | TGTGCCAGCAGCTATCTAGGGACAGGAGTAAATCAGCCCCAGCATTTT | CASSYLGTGVNQPQHF